This entry is about one T cell receptor (beta chain). This clone has a handful of counts. The antigen it recognizes is unknown. The sample holds no much larger clone one base away, and base qualities are not on file. The CDR3, from cysteine to phenylalanine, totals 14 residues. Only CDR3 DNA remains: 42 bases, in frame from the first base. Using the deep immunoSEQ assay, TCR CDR3 regions were amplified from genomic DNA by multiplex PCR. Extracted genomic DNA from each cell subset was spread evenly across all wells of several immunoSEQ 96-well plates, with each plate serving as a replicate. Each replicate PCR for sorted subsets received around 210 ng genomic DNA, equal to roughly 33,000 T cell genomes. The purified libraries were quantified using a Qubit 3.0 fluorometer, sized with a Bioanalyzer 2100, and then quantified again using the KAPA Library Quantification kit. Every immunoSEQ 96-well plate was sequenced on a dedicated single-read 150-cycle Illumina NextSeq 550 flow cell. In the original analysis: Because only junctional sequences without quality scores were contained in the immunoSEQ output, filtering matching that applied to full-length reads could not be performed. Sequences were annotated with PyIR, a Python wrapper for IgBLAST v1.9, using IMGT germline references to assign V/J genes and CDR3. Reads were filtered out if the reads had weak V/J assignments (E-value above 1e-6), no CDR3, stop codons, out-of-frame junctions, or ambiguous translated residues. V3J clonotypes were defined as sequences sharing the same inferred V gene, J gene, and CDR3 amino acid sequence. Percentage overlap between repertoires was computed as shared unique clonotypes divided by the size of the smaller repertoire. Three approaches were used to assess repertoire richness: RTK rarefaction, the Chao1 estimator, and Recon v2.1 estimates of unobserved clonotypes. Generation probabilities for all TCRbeta clonotypes obtained by the gDNA method from a handful of donors were computed using OLGA. TCRdb provides this immuneACCESS table in a form limited to in-frame rearrangements. Some clones are lacking; in checked studies, under half of them reflect an unresolved V gene, and why the rest are absent is not known. V, J and clone size were drawn from that table, and D and trimming were deduced from the DNA. The sample table holds approximately 1,000,000 clones, of which 78% were seen once. 0.4% to 0.55% of the sample rests with the top ten.

This entry is derived from a study of shared clonotypes between healthy human individuals (dated by TCRdb to the early 2020s). Broadly, across the study: The cohort included three men and two women between 18 and 49 years of age. Per donor, three plates each were used for CD4 naive and CD4 memory, two for CD8 naive, and one for CD8 memory. Each donor's leukapheresis produced roughly between roughly 0.94 and 9.5 billion PBMCs. To estimate repertoire size and how much clonotype sharing occurs between individuals, the study deeply sequenced the blood TCR repertoires of roughly 5 healthy adults. To increase sequencing depth and limit assay-specific biases, different laboratories used diverse techniques to prepare libraries and sequence TCR repertoires.

Study-level results and caveats: Only blood was sampled, and tissue TCR repertoires likely differ from those in blood. Naive subsets generally had larger estimated clonotype richness than memory subsets. Across several donors, approximately 4.6% of naive CD4, approximately 4% of naive CD8, roughly 2.2% of memory CD4, and roughly 0.4% of memory CD8 clonotypes were shared. Because the study included only a small number of donors, the genetic and exposure-history diversity represented was limited. Clonotypes shared by all four sorted-subset donors showed higher generation probabilities than non-shared clonotypes. Even with the large sequencing depth, rarefaction of the sorted-subset datasets indicated that sequencing was incomplete. Pairwise subsampling led to the expectation that sequencing depth would affect the degree of clonotype sharing among donors.

Donors were healthy HIV-negative adults with no recently reported acute infections or vaccinations. Every donor was a Caucasian adult living in Nashville, Tennessee, USA. CD4+ T cells were enriched by magnetic negative selection, after which naive cells were positively selected on CD45RA and the negative fraction was taken as the memory subset. Blood was collected by leukapheresis, and PBMCs were isolated by Ficoll-Histopaque density gradient centrifugation and then cryopreserved in liquid nitrogen vapor phase. Analytical flow cytometry was used to check the purity and quantity of every magnetically sorted T cell population. Genomic DNA was isolated from every sorted fraction and measured by UV absorbance on a Nanodrop 2000c.

This TCR derives from a man younger than 35 in good health. Some clones in this sample may be carry-over from other donors' samples. Sequencing was carried out using memory CD4+ T cells from PBMCs. The cell subset or site label, read with the paper, signifies: CD45RA-negative fraction. The chain employs TRBV12-2 and TRBJ1-5. TRBV12-2 is assigned pseudogene status. The CDR3 in this case is CASRLELGDQPQHF. The DNA sequence is given as TGTGCAAGTCGCTTAGAACTGGGAGATCAGCCCCAGCATTTT.